The present TCR beta chain was sequenced within a study of Ad26.COV2.S vaccination and SARS-CoV-2 variants. The overall study: Donor got 5x10^10 or 1x10^11 viral particles of Ad26.COV2.S. Findings and limits, study-wide: Vaccinees reportedly had broad spike-specific CD8+ and CD4+ T cell responses. Vaccine and placebo recipients had comparable breadth of non-spike TCRs.

The V gene's germline CDR1 is LGHNA and CDR2 YSLEER. Unmatched junction bases numbered 17, after V lost 2 bases and J lost 9 bases. The CDR3 loop spans 18 amino acids. About this clone: The antigen remains unidentified.

Profiled with immunoSEQ multiplex PCR; TCRdb holds only in-frame clones, not every one. The sample contains some 480,000 clones, around 90% of which appear only once. Noted treatment: roughly 19 received Ad26.COV2.S at low or high dose, single or two shots; about 5 received placebo; per-sample allocation not given. Repertoires come from day 63 after the first vaccine or placebo injection. The administered vaccine (an Ad26 vector) expressed Wuhan-strain SARS-CoV-2 spike. This rearrangement joins TRBV4-3 to TRBJ2-1; 9 bases match TRBD1. The sample here was peripheral blood, taken in a trial of Ad26.COV2.S vaccine versus placebo. The sequence came from a person aged 18-65 years who received the Ad26.COV2.S COVID-19 vaccine or a placebo. The CDR3 protein is CASSQWLGGQGIEFEQFF. CDR3 in DNA: TGCGCCAGCAGCCAATGGTTAGGGGGACAGGGTATTGAATTTGAGCAGTTCTTC.